These T cell receptor beta chains were read from a single sample in a study of PD-L1 blockade in urothelial cancer. The data were produced by immunoSEQ multiplex PCR, yet TCRdb's version contains in-frame clones alone and is incomplete. The sample yields some 65,000 clones, around 81% seen once. The source was PBMCs, collected around atezolizumab (anti-PD-L1) treatment. The receptors stem from a man in his 70s with urothelial cancer. CDR3s include the opening cysteine and the closing phenylalanine or tryptophan. D genes are given only for firm matches. Size values are once, few and many counts, or a class for expanded clones, and some rows have none.

len,abundance,j_gene,d_gene,v_gene,CDR3aa,CDR3nt
13,NA,TRBJ2-7,NA,TRBV5-5,CASSPNPGYEQYF,TGTGCCAGCAGCCCTAACCCGGGCTACGAGCAGTACTTC
16,NA,TRBJ2-2,TRBD2,TRBV14,CASSQAASGGTGELFF,TGTGCCAGCAGCCAAGCGGCTAGCGGGGGCACCGGGGAGCTGTTTTTT
14,NA,TRBJ2-5,TRBD2,TRBV25-1,CASSASGSQETQYF,TGTGCCAGCAGTGCCAGCGGGAGCCAAGAGACCCAGTACTTC
13,NA,TRBJ2-7,NA,TRBV5-4,CASSPESNYEQYF,TGTGCCAGCAGCCCCGAGAGCAACTACGAGCAGTACTTC
14,NA,TRBJ1-2,NA,TRBV10-3,CAIRNGETNYGYTF,TGTGCCATCAGAAACGGAGAAACTAACTATGGCTACACCTTC
15,NA,TRBJ1-4,NA,TRBV28,CASSQTGFTNEKLFF,TGTGCCAGCAGTCAAACAGGATTTACTAATGAAAAACTGTTTTTT
13,NA,TRBJ1-1,NA,TRBV19,CASRTGSHTEAFF,TGTGCCAGTAGGACAGGATCCCACACTGAAGCTTTCTTT
14,NA,TRBJ1-1,TRBD1,TRBV19,CASSPRQGNTEAFF,TGTGCCAGTAGTCCCCGACAGGGGAACACTGAAGCTTTCTTT
15,NA,TRBJ2-1,NA,TRBV2,CASSGVSRDFNEQFF,TGTGCCAGCAGTGGAGTGAGCCGAGACTTTAATGAGCAGTTCTTC
14,NA,TRBJ2-1,NA,TRBV7-2,CASSFGGQYNEQFF,TGTGCCAGCAGCTTTGGCGGGCAGTACAATGAGCAGTTCTTC
16,NA,TRBJ2-1,TRBD2,TRBV11-3,CASSLGWSGTYNEQFF,TGTGCCAGCAGCTTAGGATGGAGCGGGACCTACAATGAGCAGTTCTTC
14,NA,TRBJ2-2,TRBD1,TRBV5-1,CASSSTGINGELFF,TGCGCCAGCAGCTCGACAGGGATTAACGGGGAGCTGTTTTTT
14,NA,TRBJ2-1,TRBD2,TRBV27,CATRLVAGNNEQFF,TGTGCCACCCGCCTAGTAGCGGGGAACAATGAGCAGTTCTTC
15,NA,TRBJ2-3,NA,TRBV13,CASSLGSGGTDTQYF,TGTGCCAGCAGCTTAGGGTCAGGGGGGACAGATACGCAGTATTTT
15,NA,TRBJ1-2,TRBD1,TRBV5-5,CASSPGGQTNYGYTF,TGTGCCAGCAGCCCAGGGGGACAGACTAACTATGGCTACACCTTC
14,once,TRBJ1-2,NA,TRBV11-2,CASSSRGHGDGYTF,TGTGCCAGCAGCTCTCGGGGACACGGGGACGGCTACACCTTC
15,NA,TRBJ1-1,NA,TRBV19,CASSPSGQLNTEAFF,TGTGCCAGTAGTCCCTCCGGACAGTTGAACACTGAAGCTTTCTTT
17,NA,TRBJ2-5,TRBD2,TRBV4-1,CASSQEATSGKKETQYF,TGCGCCAGCAGCCAAGAGGCGACTAGCGGAAAGAAAGAGACCCAGTACTTC
13,NA,TRBJ2-1,TRBD2,TRBV19,CARLAGVCNEQFF,TGTGCCAGACTAGCGGGAGTTTGTAATGAGCAGTTCTTC
11,NA,TRBJ2-5,NA,TRBV29-1,CSGTWQETQYF,TGCAGCGGGACATGGCAAGAGACCCAGTACTTC
13,NA,TRBJ2-7,NA,TRBV10-3,CAISESQVYEQYF,TGTGCCATCAGTGAATCTCAGGTCTACGAGCAGTACTTC
10,NA,TRBJ1-2,NA,TRBV20-1,CSARVTGDTF,TGCAGTGCTAGAGTGACCGGAGACACCTTC
13,NA,TRBJ2-6,NA,TRBV19,CASSISGANVLTF,TGTGCCAGTAGTATCTCCGGGGCCAACGTCCTGACTTTC
19,NA,TRBJ2-6,TRBD1,TRBV5-1,CASSLDGAGGSSGANVLTF,TGCGCCAGCAGCTTGGACGGGGCAGGGGGATCATCTGGGGCCAACGTCCTGACTTTC
16,NA,TRBJ1-1,NA,TRBV5-1,CASSPQGVLMDTEAFF,TGCGCCAGCAGCCCCCAGGGTGTGTTGATGGACACTGAAGCTTTCTTT
14,NA,TRBJ2-7,TRBD2,TRBV28,CASRGLAGTYEQYF,TGTGCCAGCAGAGGACTAGCGGGAACCTACGAGCAGTACTTC
14,NA,TRBJ2-3,NA,TRBV5-1,CASSLEEGTDTQYF,TGCGCCAGCAGCTTGGAAGAGGGCACAGATACGCAGTATTTT
21,NA,TRBJ2-1,TRBD2,TRBV4-2,CASSQRGTPGTSGSSYNEQFF,TGTGCCAGCAGCCAGCGGGGGACACCCGGGACTAGCGGGAGCTCCTACAATGAGCAGTTCTTC
16,NA,TRBJ2-3,TRBD1,TRBV9,CASSVEGTGWTDTQYF,TGTGCCAGCAGCGTAGAGGGGACAGGGTGGACAGATACGCAGTATTTT
15,NA,TRBJ1-2,TRBD1,TRBV6-1,CASSEAGQGGYGYTF,TGTGCCAGCAGTGAAGCCGGACAGGGAGGCTATGGCTACACCTTC
12,NA,TRBJ1-5,NA,TRBV19,CASSLSPQPQHF,TGTGCCAGTAGTCTTAGTCCGCAGCCCCAGCATTTT
13,NA,TRBJ2-5,TRBD2,TRBV6-6,CASSRGSGATQYF,TGTGCCAGCAGTAGAGGGAGCGGGGCCACCCAGTACTTC
14,NA,TRBJ1-5,NA,TRBV19,CASSGGNSNQPQHF,TGTGCCAGTAGCGGGGGGAATAGCAATCAGCCCCAGCATTTT
16,NA,TRBJ2-1,NA,TRBV11-2,CASSFQGGSASYEQFF,TGTGCCAGCAGTTTCCAGGGTGGGTCCGCCAGCTATGAGCAGTTCTTC
16,once,TRBJ1-3,NA,TRBV19,CASSFLPGTRGNTIYF,TGTGCCAGTAGCTTTCTTCCCGGGACACGGGGAAACACCATATATTTT
17,NA,TRBJ2-1,TRBD1,TRBV9,CASSVEARTGGNNEQFF,TGTGCCAGCAGCGTAGAGGCGAGGACAGGGGGCAACAATGAGCAGTTCTTC
16,NA,TRBJ1-4,NA,TRBV5-1,CASSLVNGEMSEKLFF,TGCGCCAGCAGCTTGGTGAATGGGGAGATGAGTGAAAAACTGTTTTTT
14,NA,TRBJ2-7,TRBD2,TRBV5-4,CASSSTSGLYEQYF,TGTGCCAGCAGCTCGACTAGCGGACTCTACGAGCAGTACTTC
15,NA,TRBJ2-3,TRBD2,TRBV28,CASSFLREVTDTQYF,TGTGCCAGCAGTTTTTTGCGGGAGGTCACAGATACGCAGTATTTT
15,few,TRBJ1-5,TRBD1,TRBV6-5,CASRATGGNNQPQHF,TGTGCCAGCAGGGCTACAGGGGGCAACAATCAGCCCCAGCATTTT